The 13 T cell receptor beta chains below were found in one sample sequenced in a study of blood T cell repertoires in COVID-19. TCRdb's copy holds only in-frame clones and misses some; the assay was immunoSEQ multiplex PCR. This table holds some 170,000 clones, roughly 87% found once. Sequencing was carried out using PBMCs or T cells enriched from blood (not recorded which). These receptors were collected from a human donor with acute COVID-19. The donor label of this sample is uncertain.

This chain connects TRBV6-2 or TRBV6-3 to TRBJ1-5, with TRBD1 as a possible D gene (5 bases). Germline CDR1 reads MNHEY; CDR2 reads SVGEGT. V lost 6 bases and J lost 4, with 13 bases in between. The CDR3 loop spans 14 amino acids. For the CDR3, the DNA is TGTGCCAGCAGCCGGGTCAGGGTGAATCAGCCCCAGCATTTT. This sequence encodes CASSRVRVNQPQHF.

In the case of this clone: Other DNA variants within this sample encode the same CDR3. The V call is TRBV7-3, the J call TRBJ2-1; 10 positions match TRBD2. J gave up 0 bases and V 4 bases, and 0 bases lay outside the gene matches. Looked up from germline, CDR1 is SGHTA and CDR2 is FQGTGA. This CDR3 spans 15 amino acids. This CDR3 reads CASSSSGGSYNEQFF. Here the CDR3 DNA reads TGTGCCAGCAGCTCTAGCGGGGGCTCCTACAATGAGCAGTTCTTC. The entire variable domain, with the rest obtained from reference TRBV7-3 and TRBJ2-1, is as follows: GAGVSQTPSNKVTEKGKYVELRCDPISGHTALYWYRQSLGQGPEFLIYFQGTGAADDSGLPNDRFFAVRPEGSVSTLKIQRTERGDSAVYLCASSSSGGSYNEQFFGPGTRLTVL.

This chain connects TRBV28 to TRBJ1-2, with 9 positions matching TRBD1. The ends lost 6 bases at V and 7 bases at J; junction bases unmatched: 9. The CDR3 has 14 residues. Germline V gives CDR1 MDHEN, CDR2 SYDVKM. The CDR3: CASRDVTGGRGYTF. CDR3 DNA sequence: TGTGCCAGCAGGGACGTAACAGGGGGCCGTGGCTACACCTTC.

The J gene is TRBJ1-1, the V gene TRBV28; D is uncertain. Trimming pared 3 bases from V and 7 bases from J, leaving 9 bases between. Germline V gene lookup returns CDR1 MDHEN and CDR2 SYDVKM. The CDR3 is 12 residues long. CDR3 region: CASSLEEGEAFF. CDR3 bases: TGTGCCAGCAGTTTGGAGGAAGGTGAAGCTTTCTTT.

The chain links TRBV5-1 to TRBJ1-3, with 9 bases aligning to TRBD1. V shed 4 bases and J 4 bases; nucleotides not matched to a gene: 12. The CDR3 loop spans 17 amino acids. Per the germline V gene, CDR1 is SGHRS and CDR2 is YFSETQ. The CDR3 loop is CASSVDPGTGRGNTIYF. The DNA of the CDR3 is TGCGCCAGCAGCGTAGACCCCGGGACAGGGCGAGGAAACACCATATATTTT.

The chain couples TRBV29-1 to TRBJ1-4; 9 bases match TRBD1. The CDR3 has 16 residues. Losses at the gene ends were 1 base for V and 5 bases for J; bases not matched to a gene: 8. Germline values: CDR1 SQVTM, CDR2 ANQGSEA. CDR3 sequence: CSVEGAYGQGNEKLFF. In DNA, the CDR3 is TGCAGCGTTGAAGGGGCCTACGGACAGGGGAATGAAAAACTGTTTTTT. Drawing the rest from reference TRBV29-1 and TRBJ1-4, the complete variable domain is SAVISQKPSRDICQRGTSLTIQCQVDSQVTMMFWYRQQPGQSLTLIATANQGSEATYESGFVIDKFPISRPNLTFSTLTVSNMSPEDSSIYLCSVEGAYGQGNEKLFFGSGTQLSVL.

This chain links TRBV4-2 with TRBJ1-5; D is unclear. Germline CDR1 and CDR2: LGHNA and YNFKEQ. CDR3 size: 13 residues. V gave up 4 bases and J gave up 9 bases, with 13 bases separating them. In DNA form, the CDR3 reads TGTGCCAGCAGCCTGTACGAGGGATCGCCCCAGCATTTT. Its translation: CASSLYEGSPQHF.

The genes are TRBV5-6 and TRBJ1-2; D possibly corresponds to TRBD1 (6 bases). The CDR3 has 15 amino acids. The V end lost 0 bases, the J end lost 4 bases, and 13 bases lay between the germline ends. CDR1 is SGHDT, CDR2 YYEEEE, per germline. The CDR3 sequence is CASSLEQEGGYGYTF. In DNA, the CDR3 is TGTGCCAGCAGCTTGGAACAGGAAGGGGGCTATGGCTACACCTTC. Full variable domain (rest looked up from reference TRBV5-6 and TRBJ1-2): DAGVTQSPTHLIKTRGQQVTLRCSPKSGHDTVSWYQQALGQGPQFIFQYYEEEERQRGNFPDRFSGHQFPNYSSELNVNALLLGDSALYLCASSLEQEGGYGYTFGSGTRLTVV.

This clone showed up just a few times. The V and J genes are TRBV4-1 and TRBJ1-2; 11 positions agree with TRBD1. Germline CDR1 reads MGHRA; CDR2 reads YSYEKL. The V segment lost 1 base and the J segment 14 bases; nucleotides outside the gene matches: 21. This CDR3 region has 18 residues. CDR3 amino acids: CASSQVESRKAGTGGRTF. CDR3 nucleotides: TGCGCCAGCAGCCAAGTCGAATCTAGAAAGGCGGGGACAGGGGGAAGGACCTTC.

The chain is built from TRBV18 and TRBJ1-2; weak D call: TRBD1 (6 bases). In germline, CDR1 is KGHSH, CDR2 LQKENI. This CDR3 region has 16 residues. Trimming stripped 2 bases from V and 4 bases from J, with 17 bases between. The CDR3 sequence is CASSPKETQGAYGYTF. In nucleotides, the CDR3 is TGTGCCAGCTCACCAAAGGAGACACAGGGCGCCTATGGCTACACCTTC.

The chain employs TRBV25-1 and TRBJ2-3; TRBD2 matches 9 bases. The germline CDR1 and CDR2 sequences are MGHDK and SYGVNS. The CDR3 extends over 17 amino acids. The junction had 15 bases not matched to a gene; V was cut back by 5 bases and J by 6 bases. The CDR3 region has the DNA TGTGCCAGCAGTCCCCAAACTAGCGGGCGCCAGACGGATACGCAGTATTTT. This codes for CASSPQTSGRQTDTQYF. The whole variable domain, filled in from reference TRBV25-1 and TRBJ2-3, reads EADIYQTPRYLVIGTGKKITLECSQTMGHDKMYWYQQDPGMELHLIHYSYGVNSTEKGDLSSESTVSRIRTEHFPLTLESARPSHTSQYLCASSPQTSGRQTDTQYFGPGTRLTVL.

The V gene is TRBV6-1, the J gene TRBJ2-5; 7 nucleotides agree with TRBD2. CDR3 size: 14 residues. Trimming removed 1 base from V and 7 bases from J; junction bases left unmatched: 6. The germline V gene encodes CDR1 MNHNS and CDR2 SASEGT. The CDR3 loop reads CASSEGGPGGTQYF. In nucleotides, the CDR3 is TGTGCCAGCAGTGAAGGCGGCCCGGGAGGGACCCAGTACTTC.

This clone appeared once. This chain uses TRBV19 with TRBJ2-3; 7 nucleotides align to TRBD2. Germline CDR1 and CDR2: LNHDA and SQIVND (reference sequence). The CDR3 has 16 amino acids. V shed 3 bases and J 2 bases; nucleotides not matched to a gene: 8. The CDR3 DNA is TGTGCCAGTAGTATCTGGGGGACTACAGACACAGATACGCAGTATTTT. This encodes CASSIWGTTDTDTQYF.